This paragraph covers one TCR beta chain sequence. Its antigen is not known. The sample originates from a study of shared clonotypes between healthy human individuals. Study results and caveats: Memory subsets had estimated richness that was generally smaller than that of naive subsets.

Germline loops: CDR1 GTSNPN, CDR2 SVGIG (reference sequence). The CDR3 totals 15 residues. The ends were cut back, 8 bases at V and 6 bases at J, with 25 bases in the middle. The method was immunoSEQ multiplex PCR; TCRdb's version includes in-frame clones alone and lacks a portion of them. The sample holds about 980,000 clones, 76% seen once. The chain employs TRBV30 and TRBJ2-5, with D possibly being TRBD2 (5 bases). This TCR was sampled from a man aged 18-30 years in good health. Sequenced material: memory CD4+ T cells sorted from blood. Regarding subset: CD45RA-negative fraction. CDR3 sequence: CAALEGELRGKTQYF. The CDR3 DNA follows: TGTGCCGCGCTCGAGGGAGAGCTCCGGGGAAAGACCCAGTACTTC.